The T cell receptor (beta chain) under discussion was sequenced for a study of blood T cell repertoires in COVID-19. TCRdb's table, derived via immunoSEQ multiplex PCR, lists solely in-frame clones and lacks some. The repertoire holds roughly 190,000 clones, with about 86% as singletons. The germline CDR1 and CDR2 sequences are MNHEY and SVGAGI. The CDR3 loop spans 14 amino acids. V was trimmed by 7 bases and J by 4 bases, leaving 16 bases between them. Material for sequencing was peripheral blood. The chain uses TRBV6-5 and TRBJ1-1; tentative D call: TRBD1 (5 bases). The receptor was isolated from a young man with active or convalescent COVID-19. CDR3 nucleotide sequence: TGTGCCAGCATCAGGAGAATCGGGGGCACTGAAGCTTTCTTT. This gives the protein CASIRRIGGTEAFF.